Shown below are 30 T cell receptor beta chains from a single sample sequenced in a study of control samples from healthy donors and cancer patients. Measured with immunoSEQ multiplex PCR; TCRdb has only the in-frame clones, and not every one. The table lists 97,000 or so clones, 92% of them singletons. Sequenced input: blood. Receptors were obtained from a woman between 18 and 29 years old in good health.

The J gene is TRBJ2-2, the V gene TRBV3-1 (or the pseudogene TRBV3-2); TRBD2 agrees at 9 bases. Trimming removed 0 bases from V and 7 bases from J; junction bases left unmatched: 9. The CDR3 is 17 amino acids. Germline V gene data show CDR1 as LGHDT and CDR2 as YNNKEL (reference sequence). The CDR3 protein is CASSQELAGGPGGELFF. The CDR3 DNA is TGTGCCAGCAGCCAAGAACTGGCGGGGGGGCCCGGCGGGGAGCTGTTTTTT.

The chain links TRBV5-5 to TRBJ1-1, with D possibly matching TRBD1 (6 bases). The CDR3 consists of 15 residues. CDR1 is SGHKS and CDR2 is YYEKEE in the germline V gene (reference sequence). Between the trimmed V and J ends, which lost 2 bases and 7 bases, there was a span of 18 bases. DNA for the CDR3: TGTGCCAGCAGCTTACAGGGAACTGTAGGAGGTGAAGCTTTCTTT. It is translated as CASSLQGTVGGEAFF. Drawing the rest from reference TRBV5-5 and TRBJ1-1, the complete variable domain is DAGVTQSPTHLIKTRGQQVTLRCSPISGHKSVSWYQQVLGQGPQFIFQYYEKEERGRGNFPDRFSARQFPNYSSELNVNALLLGDSALYLCASSLQGTVGGEAFFGQGTRLTVV.

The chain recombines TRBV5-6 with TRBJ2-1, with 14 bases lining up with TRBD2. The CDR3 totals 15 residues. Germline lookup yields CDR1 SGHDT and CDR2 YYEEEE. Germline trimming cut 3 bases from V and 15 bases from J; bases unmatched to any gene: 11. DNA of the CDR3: TGTGCCAGCAGCTCTGGGACTAGCGGGGGTAATCCTCCGTTCTTC. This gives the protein CASSSGTSGGNPPFF.

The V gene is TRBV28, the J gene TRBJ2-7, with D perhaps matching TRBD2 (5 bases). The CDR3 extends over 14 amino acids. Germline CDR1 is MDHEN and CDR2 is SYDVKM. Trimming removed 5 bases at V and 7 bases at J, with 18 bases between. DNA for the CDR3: TGTGCCAGCAGTCTCCGTGGACTGACGCGGGAGCAGTACTTC. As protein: CASSLRGLTREQYF.

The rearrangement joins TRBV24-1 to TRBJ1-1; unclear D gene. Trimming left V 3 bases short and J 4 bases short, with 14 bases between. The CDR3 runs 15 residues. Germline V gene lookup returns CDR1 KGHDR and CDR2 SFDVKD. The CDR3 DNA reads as TGTGCCACCAGTGATGGCGGGGTCGGAGGCACTGAAGCTTTCTTT. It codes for CATSDGGVGGTEAFF.

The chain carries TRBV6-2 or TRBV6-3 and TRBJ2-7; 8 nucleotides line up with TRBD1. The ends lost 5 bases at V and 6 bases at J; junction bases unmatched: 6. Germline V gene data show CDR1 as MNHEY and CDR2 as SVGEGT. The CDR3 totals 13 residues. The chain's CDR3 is CASSQQGVGEQYF. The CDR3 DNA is TGTGCCAGCAGTCAACAGGGGGTTGGCGAGCAGTACTTC.

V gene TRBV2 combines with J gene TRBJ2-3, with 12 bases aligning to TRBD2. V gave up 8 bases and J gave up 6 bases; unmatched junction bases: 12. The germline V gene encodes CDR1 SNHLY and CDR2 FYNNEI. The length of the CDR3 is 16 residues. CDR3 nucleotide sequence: TGTGCCAGCCCGGGACTAGCGGGTCCAGGGTTGGATACGCAGTATTTT. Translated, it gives CASPGLAGPGLDTQYF.

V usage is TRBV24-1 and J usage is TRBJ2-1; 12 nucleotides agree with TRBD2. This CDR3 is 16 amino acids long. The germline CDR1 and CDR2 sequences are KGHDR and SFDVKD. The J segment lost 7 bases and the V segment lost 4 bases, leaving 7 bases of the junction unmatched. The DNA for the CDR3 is TGTGCCACCAGTGACGCGACTAGCGGGAGTGAAAATGAGCAGTTCTTC. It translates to CATSDATSGSENEQFF.

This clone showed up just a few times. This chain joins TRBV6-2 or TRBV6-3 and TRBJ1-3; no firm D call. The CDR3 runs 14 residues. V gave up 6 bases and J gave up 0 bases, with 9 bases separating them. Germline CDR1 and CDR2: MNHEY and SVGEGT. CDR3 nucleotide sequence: TGTGCCAGCAGCGAAGTCTTCTCTGGAAACACCATATATTTT. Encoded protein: CASSEVFSGNTIYF.

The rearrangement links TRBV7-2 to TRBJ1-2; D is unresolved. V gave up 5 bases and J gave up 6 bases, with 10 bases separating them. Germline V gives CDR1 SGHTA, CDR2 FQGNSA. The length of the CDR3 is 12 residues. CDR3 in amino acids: CASSKNGDGYTF. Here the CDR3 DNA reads TGTGCCAGCAGCAAAAATGGGGATGGCTACACCTTC.

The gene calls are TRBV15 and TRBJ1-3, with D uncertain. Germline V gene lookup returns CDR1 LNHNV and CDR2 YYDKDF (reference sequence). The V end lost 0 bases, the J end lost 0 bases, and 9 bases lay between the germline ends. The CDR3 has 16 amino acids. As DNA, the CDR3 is TGTGCCACCAGCAGAGAGGTCGGGAGCTCTGGAAACACCATATATTTT. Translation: CATSREVGSSGNTIYF. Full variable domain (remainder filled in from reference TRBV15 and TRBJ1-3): DAMVIQNPRYQVTQFGKPVTLSCSQTLNHNVMYWYQQKSSQAPKLLFHYYDKDFNNEADTPDNFQSRRPNTSFCFLDIRSPGLGDTAMYLCATSREVGSSGNTIYFGEGSWLTVV.

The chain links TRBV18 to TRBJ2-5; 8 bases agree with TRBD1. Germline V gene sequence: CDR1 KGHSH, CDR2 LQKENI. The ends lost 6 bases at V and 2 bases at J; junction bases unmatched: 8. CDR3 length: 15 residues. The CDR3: CASSRQGSNQETQYF. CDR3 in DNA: TGTGCCAGCTCCCGACAGGGGTCAAATCAAGAGACCCAGTACTTC.

The CDR3: CATSGLGHQETQYF. The CDR3 DNA follows: TGTGCCACCAGTGGGTTGGGGCACCAAGAGACCCAGTACTTC. The chain carries TRBV24-1 and TRBJ2-5; D is perhaps TRBD1 (5 bases). CDR3 size: 14 residues. Trimming pared 5 bases from V and 0 bases from J, leaving 9 bases between. Germline V CDR1 and CDR2: KGHDR, SFDVKD.

The CDR3 loop is CSVRWGQGGAGTEAFF. The DNA for the CDR3 is TGCAGCGTTCGGTGGGGACAGGGCGGAGCTGGCACTGAAGCTTTCTTT. The chain couples TRBV29-1 to TRBJ1-1; the match to TRBD1 covers 9 bases. In germline, CDR1 is SQVTM, CDR2 ANQGSEA. The junction had 14 bases not matched to a gene; V was cut back by 5 bases and J by 4 bases. The length of the CDR3 is 16 residues.

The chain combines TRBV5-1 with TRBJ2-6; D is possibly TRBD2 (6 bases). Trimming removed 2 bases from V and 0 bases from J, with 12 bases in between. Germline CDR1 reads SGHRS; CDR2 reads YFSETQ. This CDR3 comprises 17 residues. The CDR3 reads CASSFGGTSSGANVLTF. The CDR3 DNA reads TGCGCCAGCAGCTTCGGCGGGACCAGCTCTGGGGCCAACGTCCTGACTTTC.

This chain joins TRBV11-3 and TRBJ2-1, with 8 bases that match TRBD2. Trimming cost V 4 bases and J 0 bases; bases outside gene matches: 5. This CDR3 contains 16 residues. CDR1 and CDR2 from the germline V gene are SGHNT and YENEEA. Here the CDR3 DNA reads TGTGCCAGCAGCTCTGGCGGGGGGATCTCCTACAATGAGCAGTTCTTC. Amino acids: CASSSGGGISYNEQFF.

As DNA, the CDR3 is TGTGCCAGCAGCTCAAAACCGGACAGACCCTATAGCAATCAGCCCCAGCATTTT. Translated: CASSSKPDRPYSNQPQHF. V usage is TRBV5-4 and J usage is TRBJ1-5, with a weak D call TRBD1 (6 bases). Germline values: CDR1 SGHNT, CDR2 YYREEE (reference sequence). V was clipped by 3 bases and J by 0 bases, with 19 bases between them. This CDR3 is 18 amino acids long.

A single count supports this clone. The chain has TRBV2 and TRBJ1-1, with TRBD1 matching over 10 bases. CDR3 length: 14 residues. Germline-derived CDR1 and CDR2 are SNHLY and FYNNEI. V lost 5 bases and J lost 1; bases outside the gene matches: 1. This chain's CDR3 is CASSRTGGNTEAFF. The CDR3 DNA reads TGTGCCAGCAGTCGGACAGGGGGGAACACTGAAGCTTTCTTT.

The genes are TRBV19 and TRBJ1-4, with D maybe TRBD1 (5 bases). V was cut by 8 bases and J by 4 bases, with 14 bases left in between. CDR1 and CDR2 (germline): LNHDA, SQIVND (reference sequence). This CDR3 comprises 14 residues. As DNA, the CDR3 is TGTGCCAGTGAAAAGAGGGGCGGTAATGAAAAACTGTTTTTT. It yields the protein CASEKRGGNEKLFF.

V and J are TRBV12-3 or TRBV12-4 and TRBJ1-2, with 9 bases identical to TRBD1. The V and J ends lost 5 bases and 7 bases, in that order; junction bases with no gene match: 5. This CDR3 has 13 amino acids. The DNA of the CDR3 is TGTGCCAGCAGTCCAAGGACAGGGGCTGGCTACACCTTC. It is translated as CASSPRTGAGYTF.

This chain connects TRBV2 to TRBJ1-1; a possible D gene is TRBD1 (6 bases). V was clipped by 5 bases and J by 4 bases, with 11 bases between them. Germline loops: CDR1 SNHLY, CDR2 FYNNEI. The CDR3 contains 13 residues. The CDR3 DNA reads TGTGCCAGCAGTACAGGGTTAAGCACTGAAGCTTTCTTT. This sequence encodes CASSTGLSTEAFF.

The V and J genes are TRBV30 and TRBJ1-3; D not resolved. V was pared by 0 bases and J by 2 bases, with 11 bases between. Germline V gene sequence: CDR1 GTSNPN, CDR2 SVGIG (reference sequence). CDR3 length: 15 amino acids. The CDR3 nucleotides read TGTGCCTGGAGTGTAGGCGGGAATACTGGAAACACCATATATTTT. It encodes CAWSVGGNTGNTIYF.

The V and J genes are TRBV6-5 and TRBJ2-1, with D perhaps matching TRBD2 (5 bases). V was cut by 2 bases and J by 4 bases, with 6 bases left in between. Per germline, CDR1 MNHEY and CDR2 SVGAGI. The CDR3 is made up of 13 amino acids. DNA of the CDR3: TGTGCCAGCAGTTACGTAGCGTACAATGAGCAGTTCTTC. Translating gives CASSYVAYNEQFF.

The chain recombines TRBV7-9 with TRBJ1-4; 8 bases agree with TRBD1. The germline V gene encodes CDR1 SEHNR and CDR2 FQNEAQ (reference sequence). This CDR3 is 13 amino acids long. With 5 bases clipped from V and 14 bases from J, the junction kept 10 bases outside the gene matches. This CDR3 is CASSANTGGWLFF. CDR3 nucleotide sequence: TGTGCCAGCAGCGCAAATACAGGGGGGTGGCTGTTTTTT.

DNA for the CDR3: TGTGCCAGCATGGCGGGGAACACCATATATTTT. Its translation: CASMAGNTIYF. V usage is TRBV6-6 and J usage is TRBJ1-3; D gene ambiguous. V lost 7 bases and J 7 bases, leaving 8 bases between the germline ends. Germline-derived CDR1 and CDR2 are MNHNY and SVGAGI (reference sequence). The CDR3 has 11 residues.

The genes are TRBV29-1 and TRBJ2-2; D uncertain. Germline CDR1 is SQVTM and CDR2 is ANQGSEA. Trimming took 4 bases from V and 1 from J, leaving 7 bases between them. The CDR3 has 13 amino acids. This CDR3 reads CSVGAENTGELFF. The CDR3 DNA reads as TGCAGCGTTGGGGCAGAGAACACCGGGGAGCTGTTTTTT.

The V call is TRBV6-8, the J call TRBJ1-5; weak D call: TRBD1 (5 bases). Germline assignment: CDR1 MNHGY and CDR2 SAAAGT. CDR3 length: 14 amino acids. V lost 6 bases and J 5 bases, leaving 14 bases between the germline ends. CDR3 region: CASRRYRRHQPQHF. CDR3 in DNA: TGTGCCAGCAGGCGATACAGGAGACATCAGCCCCAGCATTTT.

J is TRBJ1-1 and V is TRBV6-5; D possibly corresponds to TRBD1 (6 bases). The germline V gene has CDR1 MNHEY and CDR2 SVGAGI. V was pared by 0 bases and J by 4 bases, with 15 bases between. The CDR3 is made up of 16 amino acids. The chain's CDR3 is CASSYSGGQLGTEAFF. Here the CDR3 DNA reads TGTGCCAGCAGTTACTCGGGGGGGCAATTGGGCACTGAAGCTTTCTTT.

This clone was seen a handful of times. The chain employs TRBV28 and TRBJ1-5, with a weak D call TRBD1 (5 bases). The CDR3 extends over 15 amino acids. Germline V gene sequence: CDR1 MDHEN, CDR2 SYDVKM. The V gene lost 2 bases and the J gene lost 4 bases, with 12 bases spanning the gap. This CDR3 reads CASSLRQGWNQPQHF. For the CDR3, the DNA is TGTGCCAGCAGTTTACGGCAGGGTTGGAATCAGCCCCAGCATTTT.

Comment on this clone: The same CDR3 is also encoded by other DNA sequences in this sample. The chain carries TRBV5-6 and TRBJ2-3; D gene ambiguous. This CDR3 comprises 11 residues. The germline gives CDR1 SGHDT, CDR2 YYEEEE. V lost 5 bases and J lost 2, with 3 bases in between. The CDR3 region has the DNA TGTGCCAGCAGTTTCACAGATACGCAGTATTTT. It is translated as CASSFTDTQYF.